The next 26 T cell receptor beta chains were all read from a single sample in a study of T cell responses to AZD1222 COVID-19 vaccine. Here immunoSEQ multiplex PCR was the method, and the copy in TCRdb shows in-frame clones only, minus some. The profile shows about 130,000 clones, less than 95% of them singletons. Sequenced material: peripheral blood, taken on day 0 of MenACWY control vaccination. These TCRs come from an adult in good health.

This clone was observed once. This chain uses TRBV28 with TRBJ1-2; D ambiguous. The germline V gene encodes CDR1 MDHEN and CDR2 SYDVKM. V was shortened by 6 bases and J by 3 bases, with 11 bases between the two germline ends. This CDR3 comprises 13 residues. CDR3 nucleotides: TGTGCCAGCAGCTCGCTTCGGGACTATGGCTACACCTTC. It yields the protein CASSSLRDYGYTF.

The chain employs TRBV11-2 and TRBJ1-1; TRBD1 aligns across 7 bases. The CDR3 is 15 amino acids. V shed 1 base and J 1 base; nucleotides not matched to a gene: 3. Per germline, CDR1 SGHAT and CDR2 FQNNGV. The CDR3 DNA reads TGTGCCAGCAGCTTAGGGGACAGCGGGAACACTGAAGCTTTCTTT. Protein product: CASSLGDSGNTEAFF.

The rearrangement joins TRBV12-3 or TRBV12-4 to TRBJ1-2, with D hard to call. The V end was cut by 2 bases, the J end by 8 bases, with 12 bases between. This CDR3 is 13 amino acids long. The CDR3 sequence: CASSLQILGGYTF. For the CDR3, the DNA is TGTGCCAGCAGTTTACAGATCTTGGGGGGCTACACCTTC.

The gene calls are TRBV28 and TRBJ2-7, with 7 bases lining up with TRBD1. The CDR3 is 15 residues long. CDR1 is MDHEN and CDR2 is SYDVKM in the germline V gene. Germline trimming cut 6 bases from V and 0 bases from J; bases unmatched to any gene: 8. The CDR3 sequence: CASRSQGLHSYEQYV. In nucleotides, the CDR3 is TGTGCCAGCAGGTCACAGGGGCTGCACTCCTACGAGCAGTACGTC.

The V gene is TRBV28, the J gene TRBJ2-5, with a weak D call TRBD1 (5 bases). The CDR3 length is 15 residues. Per the germline V gene, CDR1 is MDHEN and CDR2 is SYDVKM. V lost 5 bases to trimming and J lost 5 bases, with 18 bases between them. The CDR3 is CASSPPDISSETQYF. The CDR3 DNA follows: TGTGCCAGCAGTCCACCGGACATTAGTTCCGAGACCCAGTACTTC.

The J gene is TRBJ1-1, the V gene TRBV14; TRBD1 matches at 8 bases. The germline V gene encodes CDR1 SGHDN and CDR2 FVKESK. The J segment lost 0 bases and the V segment lost 6 bases, leaving 9 bases of the junction unmatched. The CDR3 loop spans 16 amino acids. CDR3 in amino acids: CASSIRDRRMNTEAFF. In DNA, the CDR3 is TGTGCCAGCAGTATCCGGGACAGGCGCATGAACACTGAAGCTTTCTTT.

The rearrangement uses TRBV2 and TRBJ2-4, with D hard to call. Trimming removed 2 bases from V and 11 bases from J, with 25 bases in between. Germline-derived CDR1 and CDR2 are SNHLY and FYNNEI. This CDR3 spans 17 amino acids. Here the CDR3 reads CASSEPPATYSARVQYF. As DNA, the CDR3 is TGTGCCAGCAGTGAACCGCCGGCCACTTATTCAGCACGCGTTCAGTACTTC. Together with reference TRBV2 and TRBJ2-4, the CDR3 gives the full variable domain: EPEVTQTPSHQVTQMGQEVILRCVPISNHLYFYWYRQILGQKVEFLVSFYNNEISEKSEIFDDQFSVERPDGSNFTLKIRSTKLEDSAMYFCASSEPPATYSARVQYFGAGTRLSVL.

The rearrangement joins TRBV11-3 to TRBJ1-2, with 7 bases identical to TRBD1. The CDR3 covers 14 residues. Germline CDR1 reads SGHNT; CDR2 reads YENEEA. V lost 4 bases and J lost 6; bases outside the gene matches: 8. CDR3 loop: CASSSPDRDNGYTF. CDR3 nucleotide sequence: TGTGCCAGCAGCTCCCCAGACAGGGACAATGGCTACACCTTC.

The CDR3 DNA sequence: TGTGCCAGCAGCTTAAGGGGCAGGGGGTCGGTCAATGAGCAGTTCTTC. Translation: CASSLRGRGSVNEQFF. The chain joins TRBV7-8 to TRBJ2-1; 7 bases fit TRBD1. Trimming cost V 2 bases and J 6 bases; bases outside gene matches: 10. The CDR3 sequence is 16 residues long. The germline gives CDR1 SGHVS, CDR2 FQNEAQ.

The chain recombines TRBV27 with TRBJ1-2, with TRBD1 matching 7 bases. The CDR3 has 13 amino acids. The junction had 2 bases not matched to a gene; V was cut back by 2 bases and J by 5 bases. The germline gives CDR1 MNHEY, CDR2 SMNVEV (reference sequence). The CDR3 nucleotides are TGTGCCAGCAGTTTAGGACAGGCTTATGGCTACACCTTC. Translated: CASSLGQAYGYTF.

The chain has TRBV6-5 and TRBJ2-7, with 10 positions matching TRBD2. Germline assignment: CDR1 MNHEY and CDR2 SVGAGI. Unmatched junction bases numbered 6, after V lost 6 bases and J lost 4 bases. The CDR3 runs to 14 residues. Written as DNA, the CDR3 is TGTGCCAGCAGACCCCTAGCGGGAGAGTACGAGCAGTACTTC. It yields the protein CASRPLAGEYEQYF.

The chain employs TRBV23-1 and TRBJ1-5, with TRBD1 as a possible D gene (5 bases). Being an ORF, TRBV23-1 has a function that is uncertain. V shed 0 bases and J shed 1 base, with 16 bases lying between them. The CDR3 runs 18 residues. This CDR3 reads CASSQSPLGYRSNQPQHF. Here the CDR3 DNA reads TGCGCCAGCAGTCAATCCCCTTTAGGCTACAGGAGCAATCAGCCCCAGCATTTT.

The rearrangement uses TRBV27 and TRBJ1-2; a weak D match, TRBD1 (5 bases). CDR1 is MNHEY and CDR2 is SMNVEV in the germline V gene (reference sequence). This CDR3 region has 13 residues. V was clipped by 3 bases and J by 2 bases, with 7 bases between them. The CDR3: CASSFQGNYGYTF. The CDR3, as DNA: TGTGCCAGCAGTTTCCAGGGAAACTATGGCTACACCTTC.

V usage is TRBV3-1 (or the pseudogene TRBV3-2) and J usage is TRBJ2-5; TRBD2 agrees at 10 bases. The CDR3 length is 15 residues. After removal of 4 bases from V and 1 base from J, the junction contained 3 bases not matched to a gene. Germline CDR1 is LGHDT and CDR2 is YNNKEL (reference sequence). CDR3 region: CASSLRTSGQETQYF. In DNA, the CDR3 is TGTGCCAGCAGCCTCAGGACTAGCGGCCAAGAGACCCAGTACTTC.

The rearrangement uses TRBV13 and TRBJ1-5; 7 nucleotides line up with TRBD1. CDR3 length equals 15 residues. The V gene end was trimmed by 4 bases and the J gene end by 4 bases; junction bases not matched to a gene: 7. Germline CDR1 is PRHDT and CDR2 is FYEKMQ (reference sequence). The CDR3 loop reads CASSSSRQGNQPQHF. The CDR3 DNA reads as TGTGCCAGCAGCTCGAGTCGACAGGGTAATCAGCCCCAGCATTTT.

The table lists this clone with a count of one. The chain uses TRBV29-1 and TRBJ2-7, with TRBD2 as a possible D gene (5 bases). CDR1 and CDR2 (germline): SQVTM, ANQGSEA. The CDR3 runs to 11 residues. Trimming cost V 5 bases and J 5 bases, with 10 bases left between them. The CDR3 nucleotides are TGCAGCGTTCGAGGGAGTAACGAGCAGTACTTC. Protein product: CSVRGSNEQYF.

CDR3 residues: CATSRESKQGAGGELFF. Here the CDR3 DNA reads TGTGCCACCAGCAGAGAGAGTAAACAGGGGGCGGGCGGGGAGCTGTTTTTT. The V call is TRBV15, the J call TRBJ2-2; 9 nucleotides match TRBD1. The CDR3 totals 17 residues. Losses at the gene ends were 0 bases for V and 7 bases for J; bases not matched to a gene: 9. CDR1 is LNHNV, CDR2 YYDKDF, per germline (reference sequence). Full variable domain (missing parts from reference TRBV15 and TRBJ2-2): DAMVIQNPRYQVTQFGKPVTLSCSQTLNHNVMYWYQQKSSQAPKLLFHYYDKDFNNEADTPDNFQSRRPNTSFCFLDIRSPGLGDTAMYLCATSRESKQGAGGELFFGEGSRLTVL.

The chain has TRBV5-4 and TRBJ2-3, with 9 bases lining up with TRBD2. The CDR3 sequence is 17 residues long. The trim removed 4 bases at V and 1 base at J, leaving 10 bases unmatched. Germline-derived CDR1 and CDR2 are SGHNT and YYREEE (reference sequence). Here the CDR3 reads CASSPQASSGGTDTQYF. CDR3 nucleotide sequence: TGTGCCAGCAGCCCACAGGCATCTAGCGGGGGCACAGATACGCAGTATTTT.

The V call is TRBV29-1, the J call TRBJ2-1; possibly TRBD2 for D (7 bases). The CDR3 sequence is 16 residues long. The germline V gene encodes CDR1 SQVTM and CDR2 ANQGSEA. Trimming stripped 0 bases from V and 0 bases from J, with 12 bases between. CDR3 coding DNA: TGCAGCGTTGAAGAAGGGGGGGCTTTCTCCTACAATGAGCAGTTCTTC. Translation gives CSVEEGGAFSYNEQFF.

The chain employs TRBV7-8 and TRBJ1-1; 9 bases match TRBD1. The CDR3 spans 20 residues. The V gene end was trimmed by 5 bases and the J gene end by 0 bases; junction bases not matched to a gene: 19. CDR1 and CDR2 (germline): SGHVS, FQNEAQ. The CDR3 is CASSPNHLQGAIKMNTEAFF. In nucleotides, the CDR3 is TGTGCCAGCAGCCCGAACCACTTACAGGGGGCTATTAAAATGAACACTGAAGCTTTCTTT. The full variable domain, rest sourced from reference TRBV7-8 and TRBJ1-1, is GAGVSQSPRYKVAKRGQDVALRCDPISGHVSLFWYQQALGQGPEFLTYFQNEAQLDKSGLPSDRFFAERPEGSVSTLKIQRTQQEDSAVYLCASSPNHLQGAIKMNTEAFFGQGTRLTVV.

The CDR3: CASSLKWFSNYGYTF. CDR3 sequence (DNA): TGTGCCAGCAGTTTAAAGTGGTTTTCTAACTATGGCTACACCTTC. This chain links TRBV28 with TRBJ1-2; no definite D call. The V end lost 2 bases, the J end lost 0 bases, and 10 bases lay between the germline ends. The germline V gene has CDR1 MDHEN and CDR2 SYDVKM. This CDR3 is built from 15 residues.

The V call is TRBV7-9, the J call TRBJ1-6; D gene unclear. Germline values: CDR1 SEHNR, CDR2 FQNEAQ (reference sequence). V lost 1 base and J lost 3, with 4 bases in between. This CDR3 is 14 amino acids long. The CDR3 region has the DNA TGTGCCAGCAGCTTAGGTGGCTATAATTCACCCCTCCACTTT. This gives the protein CASSLGGYNSPLHF.

The V and J genes are TRBV7-2 and TRBJ2-1; D not resolved. This CDR3 has 13 residues. Germline CDR1 is SGHTA and CDR2 is FQGNSA. The germline V and J ends were trimmed by 3 bases and 3 bases, with 6 bases remaining between them. CDR3 DNA sequence: TGTGCCAGCAGCTTGGAGAGCTACAATGAGCAGTTCTTC. Translated, it gives CASSLESYNEQFF.

The chain uses TRBV18 and TRBJ1-6; D gene unclear. The germline V and J ends were trimmed by 1 base and 7 bases, with 14 bases remaining between them. CDR1 and CDR2 (germline): KGHSH, LQKENI. The CDR3 has 16 residues. The CDR3 here is CASSPLDQMGNSPLHF. In nucleotides, the CDR3 is TGTGCCAGCTCACCACTAGACCAAATGGGGAATTCACCCCTCCACTTT.

The table lists this clone with a count of one. The chain recombines TRBV5-4 with TRBJ2-1, with D maybe TRBD1 (7 bases). There are 17 residues in the CDR3. Germline CDR1 and CDR2: SGHNT and YYREEE (reference sequence). Trimming removed 2 bases at V and 6 bases at J, with 21 bases between. Here the CDR3 reads CASSFDARRGRSNEQFF. CDR3 coding DNA: TGTGCCAGCAGCTTCGACGCCAGGAGGGGGCGGTCCAATGAGCAGTTCTTC.

This clone has just one count. The rearrangement joins TRBV5-1 to TRBJ1-2, with D perhaps matching TRBD1 (6 bases). The CDR3 is made up of 13 amino acids. Germline V gene lookup returns CDR1 SGHRS and CDR2 YFSETQ. Trimming cost V 4 bases and J 6 bases, with 13 bases left between them. In DNA form, the CDR3 reads TGCGCCAGCAGCATAGGGACACTGGATGGCTACACCTTC. As protein: CASSIGTLDGYTF.